A single sample is the source of the 20 T cell receptor beta chains below, sequenced in a study of blood T cell repertoires in COVID-19. Clones were read by immunoSEQ multiplex PCR, and TCRdb kept only the in-frame ones, dropping some. The sample has hundreds of thousands of clones; approximately 90% are singletons. The specimen sequenced was peripheral blood. These receptor sequences come from a woman aged 25 to 39 with acute or convalescent COVID-19.

The chain uses TRBV9 and TRBJ2-3; 9 bases map to TRBD2. The V and J ends lost 1 base and 4 bases, in that order; junction bases with no gene match: 13. This CDR3 spans 18 amino acids. Germline-derived CDR1 and CDR2 are SGDLS and YYNGEE. In nucleotides, the CDR3 is TGTGCCAGCAGCGTACCGGGTAGCGGGGGTTCCATCTCAGATACGCAGTATTTT. Encoded protein: CASSVPGSGGSISDTQYF. Looking up the rest from reference TRBV9 and TRBJ2-3 gives the full variable domain: DSGVTQTPKHLITATGQRVTLRCSPRSGDLSVYWYQQSLDQGLQFLIQYYNGEERAKGNILERFSAQQFPDLHSELNLSSLELGDSALYFCASSVPGSGGSISDTQYFGPGTRLTVL.

Written as DNA, the CDR3 is TGTGCCAGCCAGGGAGGGCGACAGCCCCAGCATTTT. It encodes CASQGGRQPQHF. The V gene is TRBV12-3 or TRBV12-4, the J gene TRBJ1-5, with D perhaps matching TRBD1 (5 bases). CDR3 length equals 12 residues. V was clipped by 8 bases and J by 7 bases, with 12 bases between them.

This chain links TRBV6-5 with TRBJ1-1; D is possibly TRBD1 (6 bases). The CDR3 extends over 14 amino acids. Germline assignment: CDR1 MNHEY and CDR2 SVGAGI. The V end was cut by 8 bases, the J end by 1 base, with 14 bases between. CDR3 protein: CASVGHLSNTEAFF. DNA of the CDR3: TGTGCCAGCGTGGGACACCTTTCGAACACTGAAGCTTTCTTT.

The chain links TRBV7-9 to TRBJ2-7, with 8 bases matching TRBD1. The CDR3 consists of 15 residues. Trimming removed 3 bases from V and 4 bases from J; junction bases left unmatched: 8. From germline, CDR1 is SEHNR and CDR2 FQNEAQ (reference sequence). The CDR3 DNA is TGTGCCAGCAGCTTGGTCAGGACAGGGCTGTACGAGCAGTACTTC. Its protein product is CASSLVRTGLYEQYF.

The rearrangement links TRBV7-3 to TRBJ1-6; TRBD1 agrees at 8 bases. In germline, CDR1 is SGHTA, CDR2 FQGTGA. With V trimmed by 6 bases and J by 7 bases, 8 bases remained unmatched. The CDR3 runs to 15 residues. The DNA for the CDR3 is TGTGCCAGCAGTCGGACAGGGACTGGCAATTCACCCCTCCACTTT. Translation gives CASSRTGTGNSPLHF.

The chain joins TRBV24-1 to TRBJ2-3; a possible D gene is TRBD2 (5 bases). V gave up 3 bases and J gave up 0 bases, with 15 bases separating them. The CDR3 loop spans 17 amino acids. Germline V gives CDR1 KGHDR, CDR2 SFDVKD. CDR3 residues: CATSDNLALPSTDTQYF. The DNA of the CDR3 is TGTGCCACCAGTGATAACTTAGCGTTACCTAGCACAGATACGCAGTATTTT.

V usage is TRBV5-4 and J usage is TRBJ1-1; maybe TRBD1 (5 bases). The CDR3 contains 15 residues. Looked up from germline, CDR1 is SGHNT and CDR2 is YYREEE (reference sequence). V lost 1 base and J 4 bases, leaving 14 bases between the germline ends. In DNA, the CDR3 is TGTGCCAGCAGCTTGTACCCAGGGTATAGCACTGAAGCTTTCTTT. It translates to CASSLYPGYSTEAFF.

The chain recombines TRBV5-4 with TRBJ2-2; 10 nucleotides line up with TRBD2. This CDR3 spans 15 amino acids. Germline V CDR1 and CDR2: SGHNT, YYREEE (reference sequence). Trimming cost V 1 base and J 6 bases; bases outside gene matches: 3. The CDR3: CASSLLAGVPGELFF. CDR3 in DNA: TGTGCCAGCAGCTTGCTAGCGGGGGTCCCCGGGGAGCTGTTTTTT.

The chain recombines TRBV7-9 with TRBJ2-3; 8 bases agree with TRBD2. The CDR3 spans 15 residues. V trimming: 5 bases; J trimming: 2 bases; junction bases outside the gene matches: 6. Germline V gene data show CDR1 as SEHNR and CDR2 as FQNEAQ (reference sequence). CDR3 coding DNA: TGTGCCAGCAGCCCACTAGCGGTGCACACAGATACGCAGTATTTT. Encoded protein: CASSPLAVHTDTQYF.

The chain links TRBV19 to TRBJ1-5; D is perhaps TRBD1 (5 bases). Trimming removed 5 bases from V and 2 bases from J, with 10 bases in between. CDR1 and CDR2 from the germline V gene are LNHDA and SQIVND (reference sequence). The CDR3 is 14 residues long. DNA of the CDR3: TGTGCCAGTAGTCCGGGGGGGGGCAATCAGCCCCAGCATTTT. Its translation is CASSPGGGNQPQHF.

The chain carries TRBV21-1 and TRBJ1-1; the tabulated D call, TRBD1, remains unverified against the DNA. TRBV21-1 is noted as a pseudogene. CDR3 length equals 18 residues. The CDR3 DNA reads as TGTGCCAGCAGCAAGCAACCGGGACAGGCCGTTAGGAACACTGAAGCTTTCTTT. Translated: CASSKQPGQAVRNTEAFF.

This clone was seen just once. V usage is TRBV7-3 and J usage is TRBJ2-3, with a weak D call TRBD1 (5 bases). The V end was cut by 0 bases, the J end by 3 bases, with 10 bases between. The germline V gene has CDR1 SGHTA and CDR2 FQGTGA. This CDR3 comprises 15 residues. The CDR3: CASSLTRDPTDTQYF. The CDR3 bases are TGTGCCAGCAGCTTAACCAGGGATCCGACAGATACGCAGTATTTT.

The chain links TRBV19 to TRBJ1-5; TRBD1 matches 8 bases. Germline loops: CDR1 LNHDA, CDR2 SQIVND (reference sequence). The CDR3 sequence is 16 residues long. J lost 7 bases, V lost 4 bases, and 12 bases had no gene match. Here the CDR3 reads CASSSLPGQESQPQHF. DNA of the CDR3: TGTGCCAGTAGTAGCCTTCCGGGACAGGAATCCCAGCCCCAGCATTTT.

The gene calls are TRBV7-6 and TRBJ2-3; D remains unclear. The germline V and J ends were trimmed by 3 bases and 6 bases, with 7 bases remaining between them. The germline V gene encodes CDR1 SGHVS and CDR2 FNYEAQ. The CDR3 consists of 12 residues. CDR3 nucleotide sequence: TGTGCCAGCAGCTTCGACGGGGATACGCAGTATTTT. It encodes CASSFDGDTQYF.

The V and J genes are TRBV6-1 and TRBJ2-5; D perhaps matches TRBD2 (6 bases). The CDR3 runs to 13 residues. Germline V gives CDR1 MNHNS, CDR2 SASEGT. The V and J ends lost 2 bases and 5 bases respectively, with 9 bases between them. CDR3 loop: CASSETGVETQYF. The CDR3 DNA reads TGTGCCAGCAGTGAAACGGGGGTGGAGACCCAGTACTTC.

This chain uses TRBV4-1 with TRBJ2-7; 7 bases match TRBD1. Looked up from germline, CDR1 is MGHRA and CDR2 is YSYEKL. With 3 bases clipped from V and 3 bases from J, the junction kept 14 bases outside the gene matches. The CDR3 totals 17 residues. The CDR3 loop is CASSHYPRQGRLYEQYF. The CDR3 DNA follows: TGCGCCAGCAGCCACTACCCGAGACAGGGAAGGCTCTACGAGCAGTACTTC.

V usage is TRBV5-4 and J usage is TRBJ2-4, with 15 positions matching TRBD2. The germline CDR1 and CDR2 sequences are SGHNT and YYREEE (reference sequence). The ends lost 4 bases at V and 0 bases at J; junction bases unmatched: 5. This CDR3 spans 18 amino acids. The CDR3 DNA sequence: TGTGCCAGCAGCCAAGGACTAGCGGGGGGGAAAGCCAAAAACATTCAGTACTTC. Encoded protein: CASSQGLAGGKAKNIQYF.

V and J are TRBV7-8 and TRBJ1-2; 8 nucleotides agree with TRBD1. The CDR3 extends over 19 amino acids. V lost 3 bases to trimming and J lost 8 bases; unmatched junction nucleotides: 23. Germline CDR1 SGHVS, CDR2 FQNEAQ. The CDR3 DNA reads as TGTGCCAGCAGCTTTTCTCTCGGAGGCTCCTCGGGGACAGGATCAGGCTACACCTTC. Translated: CASSFSLGGSSGTGSGYTF.

The chain carries TRBV5-6 and TRBJ1-1; the match to TRBD1 covers 11 bases. The CDR3 sequence is 16 residues long. V shed 4 bases, J shed 3 bases, and the junction held 8 bases outside the gene matches. Looked up from germline, CDR1 is SGHDT and CDR2 is YYEEEE. CDR3 protein: CASSGRDRGYDTEAFF. The CDR3 DNA sequence: TGTGCCAGCAGCGGCCGGGACAGGGGGTACGACACTGAAGCTTTCTTT.

The J gene is TRBJ2-3, the V gene TRBV6-6; perhaps TRBD1 as D (6 bases). This CDR3 has 16 amino acids. V shed 0 bases and J shed 0 bases, with 10 bases lying between them. The germline gives CDR1 MNHNY, CDR2 SVGAGI (reference sequence). CDR3 in DNA: TGTGCCAGCAGTTACTCCGGGACAAGTAGCACAGATACGCAGTATTTT. Residues: CASSYSGTSSTDTQYF.